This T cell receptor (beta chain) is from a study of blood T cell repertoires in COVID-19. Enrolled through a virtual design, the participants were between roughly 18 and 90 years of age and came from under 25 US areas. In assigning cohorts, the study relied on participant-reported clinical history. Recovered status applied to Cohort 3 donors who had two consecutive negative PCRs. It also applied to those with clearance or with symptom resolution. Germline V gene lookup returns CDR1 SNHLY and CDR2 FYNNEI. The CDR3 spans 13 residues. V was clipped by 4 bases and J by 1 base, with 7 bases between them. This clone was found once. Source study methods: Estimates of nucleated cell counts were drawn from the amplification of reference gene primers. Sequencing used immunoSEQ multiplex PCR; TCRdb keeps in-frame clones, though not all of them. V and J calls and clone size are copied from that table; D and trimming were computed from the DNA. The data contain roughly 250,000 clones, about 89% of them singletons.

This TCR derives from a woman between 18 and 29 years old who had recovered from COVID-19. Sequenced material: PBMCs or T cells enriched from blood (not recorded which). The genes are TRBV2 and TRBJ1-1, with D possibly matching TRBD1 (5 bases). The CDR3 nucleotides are TGTGCCAGCAGTGGACAGAGGAACACTGAAGCTTTCTTT. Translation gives CASSGQRNTEAFF.